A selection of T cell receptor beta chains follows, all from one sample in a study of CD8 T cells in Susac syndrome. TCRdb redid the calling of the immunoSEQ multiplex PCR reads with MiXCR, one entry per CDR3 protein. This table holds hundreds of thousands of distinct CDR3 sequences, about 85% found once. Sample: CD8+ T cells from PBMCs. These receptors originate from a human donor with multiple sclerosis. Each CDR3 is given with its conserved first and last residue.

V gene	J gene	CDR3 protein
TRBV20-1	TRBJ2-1	CSARDHQREANEQFF
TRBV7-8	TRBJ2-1	CASSPKIVSYNEQFF
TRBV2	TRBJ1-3	CASAGTFGNTIYF
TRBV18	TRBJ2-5	CASSPRLARETQYF
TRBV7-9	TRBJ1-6	CASSDPGSSYNSPLHF
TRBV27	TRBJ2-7	CASSPAGSSGQTPYGDF
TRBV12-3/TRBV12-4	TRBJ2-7	CASSWAGFYEQYF
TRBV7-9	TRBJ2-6	CANRHRSGANVLTF
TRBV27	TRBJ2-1	CASSVTSSEQFF
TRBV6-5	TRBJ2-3	CASSYSAPGAANTDTQYF
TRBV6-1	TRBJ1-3	CASSPRTERNTIYF
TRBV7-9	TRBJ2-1	CASSSPGDGEFF
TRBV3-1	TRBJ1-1	CASSQDQRKSTEAFF
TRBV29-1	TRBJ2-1	CSVAGPRGVNEQFF
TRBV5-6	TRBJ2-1	CASSWGGSSYNEQFF
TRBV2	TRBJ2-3	CASSARLAGAFNTQYF
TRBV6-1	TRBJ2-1	CASSPGLAGGHLRNEQFF
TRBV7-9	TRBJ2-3	CASSFGQGTDTQYF
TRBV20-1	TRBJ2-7	CSARDPSGRKYEQYF
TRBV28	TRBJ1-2	CASSLSAGGRGYTF
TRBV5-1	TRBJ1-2	CTSSPGTGSYGYTF
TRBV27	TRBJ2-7	CASSPTSGITYEQYF
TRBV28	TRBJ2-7	CASSPDSPYEQYF
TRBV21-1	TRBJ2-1	CASTSGSYNEQFF
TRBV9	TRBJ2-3	CASSVRTSGFKDTQYF
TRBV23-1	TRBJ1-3	CASRRTSGNTIYF
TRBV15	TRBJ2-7	CATSSERGAYYEQYF
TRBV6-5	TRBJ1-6	CASSYNRNSPLHF
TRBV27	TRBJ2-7	CASSLAGGYEQYF
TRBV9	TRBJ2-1	CASSVYKDRAYNEQFF
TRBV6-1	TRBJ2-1	CASWDRGSPFPNEQFF
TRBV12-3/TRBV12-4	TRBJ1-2	CASSFLIYGYTF
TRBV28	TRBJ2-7	CASSSPRKRGYEQYF
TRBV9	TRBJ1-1	CASSARRNTEAFF
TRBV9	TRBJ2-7	CASSVAQGRMNEQYF
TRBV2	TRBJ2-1	CAVVGVNYNEQFF
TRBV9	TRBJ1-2	CASSVLTGESSYGYTF
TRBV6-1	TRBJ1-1	CASSPAYREETEAFF
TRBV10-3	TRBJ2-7	CVTSGTGFYEQYF
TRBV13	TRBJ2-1	CASSLGRRLAGPNEQFF
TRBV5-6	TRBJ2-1	CASSLVAGGPGNEQFF
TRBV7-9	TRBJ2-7	CASSPQEQYF
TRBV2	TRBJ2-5	CASTLTVGRQETQYF
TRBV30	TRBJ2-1	CAWLGLAGGGSYNEQFF
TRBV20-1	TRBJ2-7	CSARDEFGSYEQYF
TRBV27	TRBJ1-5	CASSWTGRDSNQPQHF
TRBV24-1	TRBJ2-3	CATSDVAGATGTDTQFF
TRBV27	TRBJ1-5	CASSSRQGREPQHF
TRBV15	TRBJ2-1	CATSRGTGGSYNEQFF
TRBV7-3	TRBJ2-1	CASSSLAGLYNEQFF
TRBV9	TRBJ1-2	CASCCGGADYGYTF
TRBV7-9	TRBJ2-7	CASSADGTQFVRYEQYF
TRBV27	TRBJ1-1	CASSLRRGRGTEAFF
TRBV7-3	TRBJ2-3	CASSAGGGDTQYF
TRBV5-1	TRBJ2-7	CASSLRQGKSYEQYF
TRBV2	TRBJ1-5	CASSEGLNGHQPQHF
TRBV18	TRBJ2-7	CASSPTPPTRSYEQYF
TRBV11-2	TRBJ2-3	CASSLNSGRAEDTQYF
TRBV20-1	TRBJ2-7	CSARGFGLAGSVDGQYF